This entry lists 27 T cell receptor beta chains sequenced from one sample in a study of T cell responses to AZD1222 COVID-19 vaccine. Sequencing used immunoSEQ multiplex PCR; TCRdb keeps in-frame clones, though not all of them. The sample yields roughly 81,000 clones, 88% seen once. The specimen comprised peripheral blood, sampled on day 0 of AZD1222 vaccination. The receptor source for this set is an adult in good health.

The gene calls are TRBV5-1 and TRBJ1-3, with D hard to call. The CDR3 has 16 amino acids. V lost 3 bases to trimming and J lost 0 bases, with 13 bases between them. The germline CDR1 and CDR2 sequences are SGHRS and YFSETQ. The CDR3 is CASSSKPGSSGNTIYF. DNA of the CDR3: TGCGCCAGCAGCTCAAAACCCGGGAGCTCTGGAAACACCATATATTTT. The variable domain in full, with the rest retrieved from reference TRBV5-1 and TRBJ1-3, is KAGVTQTPRYLIKTRGQQVTLSCSPISGHRSVSWYQQTPGQGLQFLFEYFSETQRNKGNFPGRFSGRQFSNSRSEMNVSTLELGDSALYLCASSSKPGSSGNTIYFGEGSWLTVV.

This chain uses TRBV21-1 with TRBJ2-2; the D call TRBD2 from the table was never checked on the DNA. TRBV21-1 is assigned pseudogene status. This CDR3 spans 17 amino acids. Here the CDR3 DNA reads TGTGCCAGCAGCAAAGCGAACTTAACGCGGTCCACCGGGGAGCTGTTTTTT. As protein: CASSKANLTRSTGELFF.

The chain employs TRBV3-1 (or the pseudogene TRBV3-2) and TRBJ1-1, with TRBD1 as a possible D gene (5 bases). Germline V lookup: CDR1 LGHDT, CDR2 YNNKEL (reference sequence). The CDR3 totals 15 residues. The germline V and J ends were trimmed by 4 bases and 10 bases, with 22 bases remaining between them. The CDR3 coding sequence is TGTGCCAGCAGCCTACTTCAAGCAGGGTCAACGGGAGCTTTCTTT. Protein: CASSLLQAGSTGAFF.

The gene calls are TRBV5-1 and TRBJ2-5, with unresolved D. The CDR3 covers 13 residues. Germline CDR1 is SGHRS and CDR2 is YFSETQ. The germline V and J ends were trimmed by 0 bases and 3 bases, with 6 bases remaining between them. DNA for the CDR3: TGCGCCAGCAGCTTGGTCCCAGAAGAGACCCAGTACTTC. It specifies CASSLVPEETQYF. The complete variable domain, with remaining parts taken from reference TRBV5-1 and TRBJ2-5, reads KAGVTQTPRYLIKTRGQQVTLSCSPISGHRSVSWYQQTPGQGLQFLFEYFSETQRNKGNFPGRFSGRQFSNSRSEMNVSTLELGDSALYLCASSLVPEETQYFGPGTRLLVL.

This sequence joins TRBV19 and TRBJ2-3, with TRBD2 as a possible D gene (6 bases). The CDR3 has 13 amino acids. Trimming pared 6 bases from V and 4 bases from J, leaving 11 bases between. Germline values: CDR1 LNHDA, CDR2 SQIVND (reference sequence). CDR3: CASRQGGADTQYF. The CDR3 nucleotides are TGTGCCAGTAGGCAGGGCGGGGCAGATACGCAGTATTTT.

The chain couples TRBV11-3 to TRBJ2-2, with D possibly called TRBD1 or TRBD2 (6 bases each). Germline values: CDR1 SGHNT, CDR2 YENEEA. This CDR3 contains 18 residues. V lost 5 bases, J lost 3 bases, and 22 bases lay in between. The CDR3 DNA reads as TGTGCCAGCAGCCCACAGGGCAGGGGATTAGCGGACACCGGGGAGCTGTTTTTT. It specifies CASSPQGRGLADTGELFF.

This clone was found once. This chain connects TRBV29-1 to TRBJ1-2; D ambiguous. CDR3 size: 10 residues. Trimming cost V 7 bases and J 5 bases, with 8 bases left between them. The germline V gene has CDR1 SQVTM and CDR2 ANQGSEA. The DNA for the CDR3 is TGCAGCGCCGGCGAGTATGGCTACACCTTC. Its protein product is CSAGEYGYTF.

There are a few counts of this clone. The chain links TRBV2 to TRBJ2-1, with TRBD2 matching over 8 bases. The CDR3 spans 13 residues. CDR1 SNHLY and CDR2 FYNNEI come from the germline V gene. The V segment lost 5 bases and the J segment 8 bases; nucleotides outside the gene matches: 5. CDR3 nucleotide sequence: TGTGCCAGCAGTCGTAGCGGGAAGGATGAGCAGTTCTTC. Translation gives CASSRSGKDEQFF.

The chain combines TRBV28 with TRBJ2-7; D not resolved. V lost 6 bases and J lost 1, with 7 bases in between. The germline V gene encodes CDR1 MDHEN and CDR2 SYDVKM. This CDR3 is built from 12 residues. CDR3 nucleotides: TGTGCCAGCAGGAGTCAATCCTACGAGCAGTACTTC. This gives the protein CASRSQSYEQYF.

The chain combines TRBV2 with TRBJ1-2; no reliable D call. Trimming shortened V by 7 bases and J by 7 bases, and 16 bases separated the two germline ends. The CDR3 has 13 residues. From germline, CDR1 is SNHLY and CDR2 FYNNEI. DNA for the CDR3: TGTGCCAGCACCCCGGGAAGAGCACCTGGCTACACCTTC. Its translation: CASTPGRAPGYTF.

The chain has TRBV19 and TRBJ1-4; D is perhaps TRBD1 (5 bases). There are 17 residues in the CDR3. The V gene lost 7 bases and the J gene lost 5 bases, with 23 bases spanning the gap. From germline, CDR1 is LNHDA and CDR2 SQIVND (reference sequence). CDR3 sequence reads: CASTAWPGLDRNEKLFF. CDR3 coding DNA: TGTGCCAGTACTGCTTGGCCAGGGTTGGACCGAAATGAAAAACTGTTTTTT.

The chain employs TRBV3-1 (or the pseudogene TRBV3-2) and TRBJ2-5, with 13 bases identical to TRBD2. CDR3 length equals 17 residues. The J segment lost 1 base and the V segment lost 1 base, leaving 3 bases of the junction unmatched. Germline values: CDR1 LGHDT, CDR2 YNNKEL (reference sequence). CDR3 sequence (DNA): TGTGCCAGCAGCCAAGGGACTAGCGGGAGTTTCCAAGAGACCCAGTACTTC. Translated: CASSQGTSGSFQETQYF.

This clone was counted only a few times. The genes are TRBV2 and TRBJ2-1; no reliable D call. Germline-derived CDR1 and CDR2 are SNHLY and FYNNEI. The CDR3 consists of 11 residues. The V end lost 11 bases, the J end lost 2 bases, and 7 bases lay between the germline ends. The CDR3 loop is CAGQTYNEQFF. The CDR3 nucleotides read TGTGCCGGGCAGACCTACAATGAGCAGTTCTTC.

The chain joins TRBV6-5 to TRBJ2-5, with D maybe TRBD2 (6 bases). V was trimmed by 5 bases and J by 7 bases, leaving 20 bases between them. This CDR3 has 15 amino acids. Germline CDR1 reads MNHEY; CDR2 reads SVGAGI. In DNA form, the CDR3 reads TGTGCCAGCAGTCCTCTCCGAGGGACTGGGGGGACCCAGTACTTC. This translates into CASSPLRGTGGTQYF.

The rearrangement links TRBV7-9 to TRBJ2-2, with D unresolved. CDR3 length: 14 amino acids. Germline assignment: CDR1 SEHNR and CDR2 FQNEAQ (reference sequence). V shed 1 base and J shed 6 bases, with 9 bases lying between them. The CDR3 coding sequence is TGTGCCAGCAGCTTAGTAGCCCACGCCGGGGAGCTGTTTTTT. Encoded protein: CASSLVAHAGELFF.

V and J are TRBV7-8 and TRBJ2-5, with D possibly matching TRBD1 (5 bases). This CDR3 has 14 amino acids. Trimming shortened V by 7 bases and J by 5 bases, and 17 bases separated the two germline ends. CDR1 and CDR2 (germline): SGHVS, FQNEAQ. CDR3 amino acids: CASTRKGVRETQYF. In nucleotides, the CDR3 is TGTGCCAGCACCCGTAAAGGGGTTAGGGAGACCCAGTACTTC.

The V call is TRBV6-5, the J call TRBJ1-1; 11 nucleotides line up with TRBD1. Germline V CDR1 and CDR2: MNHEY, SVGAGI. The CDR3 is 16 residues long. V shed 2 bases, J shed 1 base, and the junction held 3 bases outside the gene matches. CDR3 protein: CASSYGGQGENTEAFF. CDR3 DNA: TGTGCCAGCAGTTACGGGGGACAGGGGGAGAACACTGAAGCTTTCTTT.

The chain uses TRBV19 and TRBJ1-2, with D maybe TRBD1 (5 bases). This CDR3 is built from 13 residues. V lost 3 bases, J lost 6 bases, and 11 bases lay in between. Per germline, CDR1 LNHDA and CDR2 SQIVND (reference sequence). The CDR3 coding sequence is TGTGCCAGTAGTATGGGGGGTACGGATGGCTACACCTTC. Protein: CASSMGGTDGYTF.

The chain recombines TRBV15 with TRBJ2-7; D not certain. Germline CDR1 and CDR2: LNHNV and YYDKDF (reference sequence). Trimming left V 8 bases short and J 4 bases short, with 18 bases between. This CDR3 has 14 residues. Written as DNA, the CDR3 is TGTGCCACCCGAGACACCGTCAATGAGTACGAGCAGTACTTC. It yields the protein CATRDTVNEYEQYF.

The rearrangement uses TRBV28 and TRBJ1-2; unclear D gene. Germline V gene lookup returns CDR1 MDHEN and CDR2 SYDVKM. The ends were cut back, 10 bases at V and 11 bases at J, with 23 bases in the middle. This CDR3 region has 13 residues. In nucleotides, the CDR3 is TGTGCCATCAACTTAGGGCGGGGTAGGAGATACACCTTC. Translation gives CAINLGRGRRYTF.

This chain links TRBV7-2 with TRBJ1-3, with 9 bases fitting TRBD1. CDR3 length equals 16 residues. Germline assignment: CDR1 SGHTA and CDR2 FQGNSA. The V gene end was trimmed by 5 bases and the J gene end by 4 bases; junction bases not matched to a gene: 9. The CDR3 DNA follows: TGTGCCAGCAGCGGAAAAGGGACAGGGAACGGAAACACCATATATTTT. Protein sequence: CASSGKGTGNGNTIYF.

The CDR3 coding sequence is TGTGCCAGTAGACTCTCGGGTGGATCTGAAGCTTTCTTT. Amino acids: CASRLSGGSEAFF. This rearrangement joins TRBV19 to TRBJ1-1; D remains ambiguous. Germline assignment: CDR1 LNHDA and CDR2 SQIVND (reference sequence). The ends were cut back, 6 bases at V and 6 bases at J, with 14 bases in the middle. This CDR3 contains 13 residues. Supplemented by reference TRBV19 and TRBJ1-1, the full variable domain reads DGGITQSPKYLFRKEGQNVTLSCEQNLNHDAMYWYRQDPGQGLRLIYYSQIVNDFQKGDIAEGYSVSREKKESFPLTVTSAQKNPTAFYLCASRLSGGSEAFFGQGTRLTVV.

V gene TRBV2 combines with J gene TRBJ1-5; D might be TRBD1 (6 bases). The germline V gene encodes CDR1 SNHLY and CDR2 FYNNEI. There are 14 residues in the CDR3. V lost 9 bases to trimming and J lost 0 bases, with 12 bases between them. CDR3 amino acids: CASQGLNSNQPQHF. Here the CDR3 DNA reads TGTGCCAGTCAGGGGTTAAATAGCAATCAGCCCCAGCATTTT.

The CDR3: CASSPNRGPGTEAFF. CDR3 in DNA: TGTGCCAGCTCCCCTAACAGGGGGCCGGGCACTGAAGCTTTCTTT. The chain combines TRBV18 with TRBJ1-1; 9 bases agree with TRBD1. The CDR3 loop spans 15 amino acids. CDR1 KGHSH and CDR2 LQKENI come from the germline V gene. V lost 6 bases, J lost 4 bases, and 9 bases stayed unmatched.

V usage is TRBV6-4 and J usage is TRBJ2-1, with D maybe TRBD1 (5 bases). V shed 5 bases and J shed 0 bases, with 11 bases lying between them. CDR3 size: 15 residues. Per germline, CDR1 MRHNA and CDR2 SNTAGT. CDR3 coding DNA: TGTGCCAGCAGTCGGACACTAAGCTCCTACAATGAGCAGTTCTTC. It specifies CASSRTLSSYNEQFF.

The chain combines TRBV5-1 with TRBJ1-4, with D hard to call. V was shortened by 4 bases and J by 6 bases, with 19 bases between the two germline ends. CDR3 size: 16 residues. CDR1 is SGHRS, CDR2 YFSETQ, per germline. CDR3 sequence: CASSGRSTGRDEKLFF. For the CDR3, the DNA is TGCGCCAGCAGCGGTCGGTCGACGGGAAGGGATGAAAAACTGTTTTTT.

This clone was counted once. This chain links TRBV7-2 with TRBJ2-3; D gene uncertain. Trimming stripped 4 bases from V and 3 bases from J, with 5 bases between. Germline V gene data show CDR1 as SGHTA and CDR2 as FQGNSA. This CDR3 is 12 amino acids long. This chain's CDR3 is CASSSNTDTQYF. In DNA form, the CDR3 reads TGTGCCAGCAGCTCTAATACAGATACGCAGTATTTT.